This T cell receptor (beta chain) was sequenced for a study of beta chain features in type 1 diabetes. This CDR3 has 15 residues. Per germline, CDR1 MNHNS and CDR2 SASEGT. Trimming took off 0 bases at V and 7 bases at J, with 15 bases between the two ends. Expressed TCRB transcripts were sequenced because the isolated RNA had all been reverse transcribed beforehand. Method: immunoSEQ multiplex PCR; TCRdb's copy keeps in-frame clones and lacks some. The profile shows under 90,000 clones, approximately 32% of them singletons. This chain links TRBV6-1 with TRBJ1-1; possibly TRBD1 for D (6 bases). This clonotype was sampled from a young woman in good health. Specimen: stem cell memory CD4+ T cells from blood. CDR3 protein: CASSEAATRGDEAFF. The CDR3 DNA reads TGTGCCAGCAGTGAAGCGGCGACCAGGGGCGATGAAGCTTTCTTT.